This T cell receptor (beta chain) was captured in a study of monozygotic twins with inflammatory bowel disease. This CDR3 is built from 12 residues. Every TCR library drew on about 4,000 ng of total RNA. Eight cDNA synthesis reactions were run for every sample. From its re-call of the 5' RACE reads, TCRdb lists each CDR3 protein once, without DNA. This listing includes 140,000 to 150,000 distinct CDR3 sequences. The chain recombines TRBV12-3 or TRBV12-4 with TRBJ1-3; absent DNA, TCRdb's TRBD1 call cannot be checked. This clonotype originated in a human donor with ulcerative colitis or Crohn's disease, or a healthy co-twin of an affected twin (not recorded which). Input material: blood. This chain's CDR3 is CASSPTGSTIYF.